The 27 T cell receptor beta chains given below trace back to one sample, sequenced in a study of blood T cell repertoires in COVID-19. Sequencing was performed with immunoSEQ multiplex PCR; in TCRdb, only in-frame clones are kept and a portion is missing. The sample records 250,000 to 300,000 clones, around 90% being singletons. Material: PBMCs or T cells enriched from blood (not recorded which). Receptors were obtained from a woman in her 30s who had recovered from COVID-19.

The chain is built from TRBV28 and TRBJ1-5; possible D gene TRBD1, 6 bases. This CDR3 has 15 amino acids. V was cut by 4 bases and J by 9 bases, with 19 bases left in between. CDR1 MDHEN and CDR2 SYDVKM come from the germline V gene. For the CDR3, the DNA is TGTGCCAGCAGTTCCTATCAGGGGCCCCTGTGGCCCCAGCATTTT. Protein product: CASSSYQGPLWPQHF.

J is TRBJ2-3 and V is TRBV27; 12 bases agree with TRBD1. Germline V gene data show CDR1 as MNHEY and CDR2 as SMNVEV (reference sequence). The CDR3 runs 17 residues. J lost 5 bases, V lost 1 base, and 7 bases had no gene match. DNA of the CDR3: TGTGCCAGCAGTTTATTATGGGACAGGGGGCGACAAGATACGCAGTATTTT. Translating gives CASSLLWDRGRQDTQYF.

This clone has just one count. A read error may produce the germline difference seen at one junction end. The chain links TRBV27 to TRBJ1-2, with 10 positions matching TRBD1. The CDR3 sequence is 15 residues long. Germline CDR1 reads MNHEY; CDR2 reads SMNVEV (reference sequence). Here the CDR3 reads CASSLSGTGVYGYTF. The CDR3 bases are TGTGCCAGCAGTCTATCCGGGACAGGGGTCTATGGCTACACCTTC.

The V call is TRBV28, the J call TRBJ2-5, with 7 bases fitting TRBD1. From germline, CDR1 is MDHEN and CDR2 SYDVKM. The CDR3 loop spans 14 amino acids. Trimming cost V 5 bases and J 2 bases; bases outside gene matches: 5. The CDR3 is CASSQTGYQETQYF. The CDR3 nucleotides are TGTGCCAGCAGTCAGACAGGGTATCAAGAGACCCAGTACTTC.

V gene TRBV19 combines with J gene TRBJ2-4, with 10 positions matching TRBD2. CDR3 length: 19 residues. The trim removed 5 bases at V and 1 base at J, leaving 14 bases unmatched. Germline CDR1 reads LNHDA; CDR2 reads SQIVND (reference sequence). DNA for the CDR3: TGTGCCAGTAGTTGGCTAGCGGGAGTTGGGGCTCTGGCCAAAAACATTCAGTACTTC. Protein product: CASSWLAGVGALAKNIQYF.

V and J are TRBV24-1 and TRBJ2-5; the D gene is possibly TRBD2 (5 bases). The CDR3 totals 15 residues. The germline V gene encodes CDR1 KGHDR and CDR2 SFDVKD. V lost 2 bases, J lost 4 bases, and 13 bases lay in between. This chain's CDR3 is CATSDSSAGGETQYF. The CDR3 region has the DNA TGTGCCACCAGTGATTCCTCGGCAGGAGGAGAGACCCAGTACTTC.

The V call is TRBV4-1, the J call TRBJ2-5, with 7 bases identical to TRBD2. V shed 1 base, J shed 4 bases, and the junction held 12 bases outside the gene matches. This CDR3 has 17 amino acids. Germline loops: CDR1 MGHRA, CDR2 YSYEKL. CDR3 sequence: CASSQVPSGRLLETQYF. The CDR3 nucleotides read TGCGCCAGCAGCCAAGTGCCTAGCGGAAGGCTCCTAGAGACCCAGTACTTC.

The chain recombines TRBV5-1 with TRBJ1-1, with TRBD1 identical over 7 bases. V dropped 4 bases and J dropped 4; count of bases not matched to a gene: 10. The CDR3 contains 15 residues. Germline CDR1 and CDR2: SGHRS and YFSETQ. The CDR3 region is CASSLQGVGGTEAFF. The CDR3 DNA reads TGCGCCAGCAGCCTCCAGGGGGTCGGCGGCACTGAAGCTTTCTTT. Using reference TRBV5-1 and TRBJ1-1 for the parts outside the CDR3, the full variable domain is KAGVTQTPRYLIKTRGQQVTLSCSPISGHRSVSWYQQTPGQGLQFLFEYFSETQRNKGNFPGRFSGRQFSNSRSEMNVSTLELGDSALYLCASSLQGVGGTEAFFGQGTRLTVV.

This clone was observed once. The chain joins TRBV3-1 (or the pseudogene TRBV3-2) to TRBJ2-7; the match to TRBD1 covers 9 bases. After removal of 4 bases from V and 2 bases from J, the junction contained 15 bases not matched to a gene. The CDR3 consists of 18 residues. Germline loops: CDR1 LGHDT, CDR2 YNNKEL (reference sequence). CDR3 region: CASSPGTGNARSTYEQYF. Here the CDR3 DNA reads TGTGCCAGCAGCCCCGGGACAGGGAACGCGAGAAGCACCTACGAGCAGTACTTC.

This chain uses TRBV5-4 with TRBJ2-7; no definite D call. The V gene's germline CDR1 is SGHNT and CDR2 YYREEE (reference sequence). The CDR3 has 13 amino acids. Deletions cut 1 base from V and 3 bases from J, with 8 bases between. CDR3 sequence (DNA): TGTGCCAGCAGCTTGCCAGATGACTACGAGCAGTACTTC. Amino acids: CASSLPDDYEQYF.

The chain couples TRBV25-1 to TRBJ1-4, with TRBD1 as a possible D gene (6 bases). The V end was cut by 6 bases, the J end by 0 bases, with 14 bases between. CDR3 length: 16 amino acids. Germline V gene lookup returns CDR1 MGHDK and CDR2 SYGVNS. The CDR3 sequence: CASSASWTATNEKLFF. The CDR3 nucleotides read TGTGCCAGCAGCGCAAGTTGGACAGCAACTAATGAAAAACTGTTTTTT.

The chain couples TRBV29-1 to TRBJ2-2; D may be TRBD2 (5 bases). The V end was cut by 6 bases, the J end by 4 bases, with 15 bases between. This CDR3 region has 14 residues. The germline CDR1 and CDR2 sequences are SQVTM and ANQGSEA. The CDR3 region has the DNA TGCAGCGTCATCCGAGGGCCCGGCACCGGGGAGCTGTTTTTT. Protein: CSVIRGPGTGELFF.

This chain uses TRBV6-5 with TRBJ2-1; 8 positions agree with TRBD1. From germline, CDR1 is MNHEY and CDR2 SVGAGI. This CDR3 has 14 amino acids. The ends lost 10 bases at V and 5 bases at J; junction bases unmatched: 10. The CDR3 protein is CATRRDRTHNEQFF. As DNA, the CDR3 is TGTGCCACCCGACGGGACAGGACCCACAATGAGCAGTTCTTC.

A word on this clone: Mismatch with germline at one junction end may stem from a read error. The chain is built from TRBV7-8 and TRBJ1-2, with 8 nucleotides matching TRBD1. The CDR3 runs to 16 residues. Germline V gene data show CDR1 as SGHVS and CDR2 as FQNEAQ. The CDR3 coding sequence is TGTGCCGGCAGCTTAGCCCGGGACAGGTCCTACTATGGCTACACCTTC. It translates to CAGSLARDRSYYGYTF. Filled out from reference TRBV7-8 and TRBJ1-2, the complete variable domain reads GAGVSQSPRYKVAKRGQDVALRCDPISGHVSLFWYQQALGQGPEFLTYFQNEAQLDKSGLPSDRFFAERPEGSVSTLKIQRTQQEDSAVYLCAGSLARDRSYYGYTFGSGTRLTVV.

This chain links TRBV28 with TRBJ2-7; the D gene is possibly TRBD2 (5 bases). The germline V and J ends were trimmed by 6 bases and 7 bases, with 10 bases remaining between them. CDR1 and CDR2 from the germline V gene are MDHEN and SYDVKM. This CDR3 is 11 amino acids long. CDR3 sequence (DNA): TGTGCCAGCAGCCAACGGAGGGAGCAGTACTTC. It yields the protein CASSQRREQYF.

This rearrangement joins TRBV5-4 to TRBJ1-1; weak D call: TRBD1 (6 bases). The germline V and J ends were trimmed by 4 bases and 1 base, with 14 bases remaining between them. The germline CDR1 and CDR2 sequences are SGHNT and YYREEE (reference sequence). The CDR3 sequence is 15 residues long. The CDR3 loop reads CASSPPQGSNTEAFF. Written as DNA, the CDR3 is TGTGCCAGCAGCCCACCACAGGGTTCGAACACTGAAGCTTTCTTT.

The chain links TRBV27 to TRBJ2-1; TRBD1 matches at 8 bases. The CDR3 extends over 17 amino acids. The V gene's germline CDR1 is MNHEY and CDR2 SMNVEV (reference sequence). V dropped 3 bases and J dropped 9; count of bases not matched to a gene: 16. Here the CDR3 reads CASSFFLNSGQGREQFF. The CDR3 DNA sequence: TGTGCCAGCAGTTTTTTCCTCAACTCCGGACAGGGCCGTGAGCAGTTCTTC.

The V gene is TRBV19, the J gene TRBJ2-1, with 10 positions matching TRBD2. The germline gives CDR1 LNHDA, CDR2 SQIVND (reference sequence). V dropped 0 bases and J dropped 4; count of bases not matched to a gene: 3. CDR3 length: 16 residues. The CDR3 nucleotides read TGTGCCAGTAGTATAGAACTAGCGGGATCTTACAATGAGCAGTTCTTC. It is translated as CASSIELAGSYNEQFF.

CDR3 in DNA: TGTGCCACCAGCACGGTGCGTGGTTATGAAAAACTGTTTTTT. This translates into CATSTVRGYEKLFF. The chain carries TRBV15 and TRBJ1-4, with D hard to call. The ends were cut back, 4 bases at V and 6 bases at J, with 12 bases in the middle. There are 14 residues in the CDR3. From germline, CDR1 is LNHNV and CDR2 YYDKDF (reference sequence).

The V gene is TRBV3-1 (or the pseudogene TRBV3-2), the J gene TRBJ1-2; no firm D call. The germline V and J ends were trimmed by 4 bases and 0 bases, with 6 bases remaining between them. The CDR3 has 13 residues. CDR1 and CDR2 (germline): LGHDT, YNNKEL (reference sequence). CDR3 sequence: CASSRRANYGYTF. The CDR3 DNA follows: TGTGCCAGCAGCCGACGGGCTAACTATGGCTACACCTTC.

The chain has TRBV11-2 and TRBJ2-1, with D possibly matching TRBD2 (5 bases). CDR3 length: 11 amino acids. The germline gives CDR1 SGHAT, CDR2 FQNNGV. Between the trimmed V and J ends, which lost 5 bases and 11 bases, there was a span of 10 bases. The CDR3 nucleotides are TGTGCCAGCAGCCTAGCAGGCCAGCAGTTCTTC. Residues: CASSLAGQQFF.

V and J are TRBV4-3 and TRBJ1-3; D unclear. Trimming stripped 4 bases from V and 0 bases from J, with 10 bases between. CDR1 is LGHNA and CDR2 is YSLEER in the germline V gene. CDR3 length: 15 residues. CDR3 region: CASSLNGNSGNTIYF. CDR3 bases: TGCGCCAGCAGCCTTAACGGGAACTCTGGAAACACCATATATTTT.

This clone turned up a few times. In nucleotides, the CDR3 is TGTGCCAGCAGCTTTTTCAGCGGCGGGAGGGGATTTGGCACAGATACGCAGTATTTT. Residues: CASSFFSGGRGFGTDTQYF. This chain links TRBV11-2 with TRBJ2-3, with 9 positions matching TRBD2. There are 19 residues in the CDR3. V lost 3 bases and J lost 1; bases outside the gene matches: 14. From germline, CDR1 is SGHAT and CDR2 FQNNGV.

The chain has TRBV18 and TRBJ1-3, with 9 bases fitting TRBD1. V dropped 3 bases and J dropped 1; count of bases not matched to a gene: 1. This CDR3 contains 15 residues. Germline values: CDR1 KGHSH, CDR2 LQKENI. The CDR3 DNA is TGTGCCAGCTCACCTGGGACAGGGTCTGGAAACACCATATATTTT. It translates to CASSPGTGSGNTIYF.

This clone was counted only a few times. The chain recombines TRBV29-1 with TRBJ2-2; 7 bases map to TRBD2. The length of the CDR3 is 14 residues. In germline, CDR1 is SQVTM, CDR2 ANQGSEA. The V and J ends lost 5 bases and 4 bases, in that order; junction bases with no gene match: 7. CDR3 protein: CSVRGAGVTGELFF. CDR3 DNA: TGCAGCGTTCGAGGGGCGGGAGTCACCGGGGAGCTGTTTTTT.

J is TRBJ2-1 and V is TRBV7-2, with 9 nucleotides matching TRBD1. Germline loops: CDR1 SGHTA, CDR2 FQGNSA. The CDR3 is 15 residues long. V shed 4 bases, J shed 4 bases, and the junction held 5 bases outside the gene matches. The CDR3 protein is CASSSGTGHYNEQFF. The CDR3 DNA follows: TGTGCCAGCAGCTCCGGGACAGGGCATTACAATGAGCAGTTCTTC.

The rearrangement joins TRBV29-1 to TRBJ2-1, with D maybe TRBD2 (6 bases). The V end lost 6 bases, the J end lost 0 bases, and 9 bases lay between the germline ends. Germline CDR1 reads SQVTM; CDR2 reads ANQGSEA. The CDR3 spans 13 residues. CDR3 loop: CSVTGLSYNEQFF. CDR3 sequence (DNA): TGCAGCGTAACGGGACTCTCCTACAATGAGCAGTTCTTC.